Each of the 21 T cell receptor beta chains below was sequenced from the same sample in a study of T cell repertoires in cytomegalovirus infection. TCRdb re-called the reads through MiXCR, storing one row per CDR3 protein. The sample contains some 250,000 distinct CDR3 sequences, around 9% of which appear only once. Material for sequencing was PBMCs. The receptors originated from a human donor in good health (CMV status not recorded). Some clones in this sample may be carry-over from other donors' samples.

This clonotype was found many times. The chain couples TRBV7-2 to TRBJ2-3; D remains ambiguous. The germline gives CDR1 SGHTA, CDR2 FQGNSA. V was trimmed by 5 bases and J by 4 bases, leaving 7 bases between them. The CDR3 loop spans 12 amino acids. The CDR3 coding sequence is TGTGCCAGCAGCCGAGAGGCAGATACGCAGTATTTT. Amino acids: CASSREADTQYF.

This clonotype was found a few times. CDR3 residues: CASSSGLAGRETQYF. The DNA of the CDR3 is TGTGCCAGCAGTTCCGGGCTAGCGGGGAGAGAGACCCAGTACTTC. V gene TRBV28 combines with J gene TRBJ2-5; 9 positions match TRBD2. The V gene end was trimmed by 4 bases and the J gene end by 4 bases; junction bases not matched to a gene: 7. Germline V gives CDR1 MDHEN, CDR2 SYDVKM. This CDR3 region has 15 residues.

This clonotype was seen many times. J is TRBJ1-1 and V is TRBV7-2; 7 bases map to TRBD1. Germline CDR1 is SGHTA and CDR2 is FQGNSA. V lost 1 base to trimming and J lost 10 bases; unmatched junction nucleotides: 6. CDR3 length: 13 amino acids. The CDR3 here is CASSLGDRVRAFF. Here the CDR3 DNA reads TGTGCCAGCAGCTTAGGAGACAGGGTTCGAGCTTTCTTT. The full variable domain, rest sourced from reference TRBV7-2 and TRBJ1-1, is GAGVSQSPSNKVTEKGKDVELRCDPISGHTALYWYRQSLGQGLEFLIYFQGNSAPDKSGLPSDRFSAERTGGSVSTLTIQRTQQEDSAVYLCASSLGDRVRAFFGQGTRLTVV.

This clonotype appeared many times. The chain recombines TRBV7-2 with TRBJ2-5; maybe TRBD1 (5 bases). Germline CDR1 is SGHTA and CDR2 is FQGNSA. The CDR3 consists of 14 residues. Trimming cost V 0 bases and J 10 bases, with 15 bases left between them. The CDR3 loop is CASSLAVQGGYQYF. The CDR3 coding sequence is TGTGCCAGCAGCTTAGCGGTCCAGGGTGGCTACCAGTACTTC.

The DNA for the CDR3 is TGTGCCAGCAGCTTGACGGGGGTAAGGTACGAGCAGTACTTC. It is translated as CASSLTGVRYEQYF. The chain has TRBV5-6 and TRBJ2-7, with D maybe TRBD2 (6 bases). The V end was cut by 1 base, the J end by 4 bases, with 12 bases between. The CDR3 sequence is 14 residues long. Germline V gives CDR1 SGHDT, CDR2 YYEEEE.

This chain connects TRBV6-8 to TRBJ1-4; D ambiguous. The CDR3 loop spans 13 amino acids. V lost 5 bases to trimming and J lost 5 bases, with 9 bases between them. Germline values: CDR1 MNHGY, CDR2 SAAAGT. The CDR3 region has the DNA TGTGCCAGCAGTAGAGCTGCCAATGAAAAACTGTTTTTT. This encodes CASSRAANEKLFF.

This rearrangement joins TRBV5-1 to TRBJ2-1; 11 bases are a match to TRBD1. In germline, CDR1 is SGHRS, CDR2 YFSETQ. V dropped 4 bases and J dropped 6; count of bases not matched to a gene: 9. The CDR3 length is 16 residues. CDR3 in DNA: TGCGCCAGCAGCGTCTCCGGGACAGGGGGACGCAATGAGCAGTTCTTC. Residues: CASSVSGTGGRNEQFF.

This clonotype was counted at least ten times. The rearrangement links TRBV7-2 to TRBJ2-7, with 8 bases matching TRBD1. The CDR3 spans 15 residues. Germline V gene sequence: CDR1 SGHTA, CDR2 FQGNSA. Losses at the gene ends were 5 bases for V and 0 bases for J; bases not matched to a gene: 6. The CDR3 protein is CASSPGTGGSYEQYF. CDR3 nucleotides: TGTGCCAGCAGCCCTGGGACAGGTGGCTCCTACGAGCAGTACTTC.

This clonotype appeared many times. The J gene is TRBJ1-1, the V gene TRBV7-2; weak D call: TRBD1 (5 bases). The CDR3 is 15 residues long. Deletions cut 5 bases from V and 4 bases from J, with 17 bases between. Per germline, CDR1 SGHTA and CDR2 FQGNSA. The CDR3 DNA reads TGTGCCAGCAGCCCCGGGGGTCAGGGAGTCACTGAAGCTTTCTTT. Translation gives CASSPGGQGVTEAFF.

This clonotype has at least ten counts. V gene TRBV12-3 or TRBV12-4 combines with J gene TRBJ2-7; tentative D call: TRBD1 (6 bases). V lost 5 bases, J lost 3 bases, and 14 bases lay in between. The CDR3 totals 14 residues. Here the CDR3 DNA reads TGTGCCAGCAGTCGGTCACAGGGATACTACGAGCAGTACTTC. Protein product: CASSRSQGYYEQYF.

This clonotype was counted many times. The genes are TRBV7-2 and TRBJ1-1; tentative D call: TRBD1 (5 bases). The CDR3 length is 14 residues. Looked up from germline, CDR1 is SGHTA and CDR2 is FQGNSA. Trimming cost V 7 bases and J 1 base, with 13 bases left between them. The CDR3 loop reads CASKRDFSNTEAFF. The CDR3 DNA is TGTGCCAGCAAGAGGGACTTTTCGAACACTGAAGCTTTCTTT.

This clonotype was seen many times. The DNA of the CDR3 is TGTGCCAGCAGGCACGGGACAGGGACGGGAAACACCATATATTTT. The encoded protein is CASRHGTGTGNTIYF. The chain uses TRBV7-2 and TRBJ1-3; 9 bases are shared with TRBD1. Germline-derived CDR1 and CDR2 are SGHTA and FQGNSA. The CDR3 contains 15 residues. J lost 4 bases, V lost 6 bases, and 7 bases had no gene match. Looking up the rest from reference TRBV7-2 and TRBJ1-3 gives the full variable domain: GAGVSQSPSNKVTEKGKDVELRCDPISGHTALYWYRQSLGQGLEFLIYFQGNSAPDKSGLPSDRFSAERTGGSVSTLTIQRTQQEDSAVYLCASRHGTGTGNTIYFGEGSWLTVV.

This clonotype was recorded many times. The J gene is TRBJ2-1, the V gene TRBV7-3; no reliable D call. CDR3 size: 15 residues. CDR1 is SGHTA and CDR2 is FQGTGA in the germline V gene. The germline V and J ends were trimmed by 2 bases and 2 bases, with 10 bases remaining between them. This CDR3 is CASSLEAGAYNEQFF. Here the CDR3 DNA reads TGTGCCAGCAGCTTAGAGGCAGGAGCCTACAATGAGCAGTTCTTC.

This clonotype showed up many times. The rearrangement joins TRBV7-2 to TRBJ1-5; D is possibly TRBD1 (5 bases). V was cut by 0 bases and J by 0 bases, with 6 bases left in between. Germline V gives CDR1 SGHTA, CDR2 FQGNSA. This CDR3 contains 15 residues. As DNA, the CDR3 is TGTGCCAGCAGCTTAGCAGGGGTTAGCAATCAGCCCCAGCATTTT. Translation gives CASSLAGVSNQPQHF.

In nucleotides, the CDR3 is TGTGCCAGCGGACGCAGCGGTAACTATGGCTACACCTTC. It is translated as CASGRSGNYGYTF. V is TRBV6-2 or TRBV6-3 and J is TRBJ1-2, with no clear D. The CDR3 covers 13 residues. Germline V gene data show CDR1 as MNHEY and CDR2 as SVGEGT. Trimming took off 8 bases at V and 1 base at J, with 11 bases between the two ends.

This clonotype showed up many times. The V call is TRBV10-3, the J call TRBJ2-7; 7 positions agree with TRBD1. The length of the CDR3 is 14 residues. Germline values: CDR1 ENHRY, CDR2 SYGVKD. Trimming at V came to 10 bases and at J to 2 bases, leaving 11 bases not matched to a gene. The CDR3 spells CASSGQQITYEQYF. CDR3 DNA: TGTGCCAGCTCGGGACAGCAAATTACCTACGAGCAGTACTTC.

This clonotype has only a few counts. The chain has TRBV12-5 and TRBJ1-1, with D possibly matching TRBD1 (6 bases). There are 14 residues in the CDR3. V lost 4 bases, J lost 1 base, and 10 bases lay in between. The germline gives CDR1 LGHNT, CDR2 FRNRAP. CDR3 nucleotides: TGTGCTAGTGGTTCAGGACAGACGAACACTGAAGCTTTCTTT. This codes for CASGSGQTNTEAFF.

The gene calls are TRBV14 and TRBJ2-2; 12 positions match TRBD2. The CDR3 contains 19 residues. CDR1 is SGHDN, CDR2 FVKESK, per germline. With V trimmed by 2 bases and J by 4 bases, 11 bases remained unmatched. Written as DNA, the CDR3 is TGTGCCAGCAGCCAATCCTTGACTAGCGGGGGCCCATTCACCGGGGAGCTGTTTTTT. Its translation is CASSQSLTSGGPFTGELFF.

At least ten counts were recorded for this clonotype. The V gene is TRBV11-2, the J gene TRBJ2-3; no reliable D call. This CDR3 has 15 residues. Per germline, CDR1 SGHAT and CDR2 FQNNGV. The germline V and J ends were trimmed by 5 bases and 1 base, with 13 bases remaining between them. CDR3 sequence (DNA): TGTGCCAGCAGCCCCGGCAACGTCGGCACAGATACGCAGTATTTT. Translating it yields CASSPGNVGTDTQYF. Together with reference TRBV11-2 and TRBJ2-3, the CDR3 gives the full variable domain: EAGVAQSPRYKIIEKRQSVAFWCNPISGHATLYWYQQILGQGPKLLIQFQNNGVVDDSQLPKDRFSAERLKGVDSTLKIQPAKLEDSAVYLCASSPGNVGTDTQYFGPGTRLTVL.

V usage is TRBV29-1 and J usage is TRBJ2-2; 7 nucleotides align to TRBD2. The CDR3 sequence is 15 residues long. Germline lookup yields CDR1 SQVTM and CDR2 ANQGSEA. V gave up 4 bases and J gave up 0 bases; unmatched junction bases: 5. The DNA for the CDR3 is TGCAGCGTTGTCCCAGCGGGAACGAACACCGGGGAGCTGTTTTTT. It yields the protein CSVVPAGTNTGELFF.

This clonotype was found many times. The chain combines TRBV7-2 with TRBJ2-1; TRBD2 aligns across 9 bases. The germline V gene encodes CDR1 SGHTA and CDR2 FQGNSA. The J segment lost 6 bases and the V segment lost 1 base, leaving 7 bases of the junction unmatched. CDR3 size: 16 residues. For the CDR3, the DNA is TGTGCCAGCAGCTTAGATGGGACTAGCTTAGTCAATGAGCAGTTCTTC. It yields the protein CASSLDGTSLVNEQFF.